These T cell receptor beta chains were read from a single sample in a study of regulatory T cells in long-lasting Graves disease. TCRdb recomputed calls from the multiplex PCR reads with MiXCR, one row per CDR3 protein. The table has some 340,000 distinct CDR3 sequences, roughly 20% seen once. Specimen: peripheral blood mononuclear cells (PBMCs), collected when the disease was refractory, from a patient treated with antithyroid drugs. These receptors were collected from a woman aged 40 to 50 with Graves disease. Both conserved end residues are part of each CDR3.

TRBV7-9	TRBJ2-7	CASSSRDGGNYEQYF
TRBV2	TRBJ1-4	CASSGWGNLSEKLVF
TRBV19	TRBJ1-5	CASIASWDSNQPQHF
TRBV6-5	TRBJ1-6	CASSYSGSPLHF
TRBV7-2	TRBJ2-2	CASSEGWGGSVTGELFF
TRBV5-1	TRBJ2-5	CASSPRRGGETGTQYF
TRBV11-2	TRBJ2-1	CASSLWTSGKGAEQFF
TRBV6-1	TRBJ2-2	CASSPGLAALTGELFF
TRBV20-1	TRBJ2-5	CSAGDLLAGEGETQYF
TRBV18	TRBJ2-7	CASSAGTGGIEQYF
TRBV5-1	TRBJ1-1	CASSNVDRNTEAFF
TRBV10-3	TRBJ2-4	CAISEGALKNIQYF
TRBV28	TRBJ1-5	CASRPQGGESQPQHF
TRBV5-6	TRBJ2-5	CASSLATGAEEETQYF
TRBV7-8	TRBJ2-1	CASSLCLAGCKDEQFF
TRBV5-1	TRBJ2-7	CASSLGFRSEQYF
TRBV27	TRBJ1-5	CASSARVSSNQPQHF
TRBV10-2	TRBJ2-1	CASSLLAGFDNEQFF
TRBV25-1	TRBJ2-7	CASSGGPYEQYF
TRBV15	TRBJ2-6	CATSRRGSGANVLTF
TRBV27	TRBJ1-3	CASRPPLNTANHSGNTIYF